This is a list of T cell receptor beta chains from one sample in a study of blood T cell repertoires in COVID-19. Assay used: immunoSEQ multiplex PCR; TCRdb lists only in-frame clones, some missing. The repertoire holds around 470,000 clones, with 85% to 90% as singletons. Sample: peripheral blood. These receptors originate from a man in his late teens or twenties with COVID-19, enrolled during active disease. The CDR3 runs from the conserved cysteine through the conserved F or W. Each record gives: D gene, J gene, V gene, clone size, CDR3 DNA, CDR3 protein. D genes are given only for firm matches. Some rows mark clone size as missing; the rest say once, few, many or name a class of expanded clone.

TRBD2 | TRBJ2-3 | TRBV5-1 | - | TGCGCCAGCAGCTTTCTCCTAGCGGGGGGGCGAACAGATACGCAGTATTTT | CASSFLLAGGRTDTQYF
TRBD1 | TRBJ1-6 | TRBV18 | once | TGTGCCAGCTCACCCCGGACAGGGTTAGATTCACCCCTCCACTTT | CASSPRTGLDSPLHF
TRBD2 | TRBJ2-1 | TRBV5-4 | once | TGTGCCAGCAGCTTGAGCGGGAGGGCCCCTTACAATGAGCAGTTCTTC | CASSLSGRAPYNEQFF
TRBD1 | TRBJ2-1 | TRBV5-5 | once | TGTGCCAGCAGCCCAGGGACAGGAGGCTCCTACAATGAGCAGTTCTTC | CASSPGTGGSYNEQFF
- | TRBJ2-5 | TRBV29-1 | - | TGCAGCGTTGATCGGACATACCAAGAGACCCAGTACTTC | CSVDRTYQETQYF
TRBD1 | TRBJ2-1 | TRBV20-1 | - | TGCAGTGCTAGTTACACAGGGGGCTTACTTCGCTGCTGCTACAATGAGCAGTTCTTC | CSASYTGGLLRCCYNEQFF
TRBD2 | TRBJ2-1 | TRBV5-1 | once | TGCGCCAGCAGCTTGGTGCCTAGCGGGGAAAATGAGCAGTTCTTC | CASSLVPSGENEQFF
TRBD1 | TRBJ1-1 | TRBV5-1 | - | TGCGCCAGCAGCCACCTACAGGGGACTGAAGCTTTCTTT | CASSHLQGTEAFF
TRBD1 | TRBJ2-2 | TRBV2 | once | TGTGCCAGCCGGGACAGGGGGCGGGGGGAGCTGTTTTTT | CASRDRGRGELFF
- | TRBJ1-3 | TRBV3-1/TRBV3-2 | - | TGTGCCAGCAGCCCGGGGGGAGGTTTAGCCGGAAACACCATATATTTT | CASSPGGGLAGNTIYF
- | TRBJ1-1 | TRBV18 | - | TGTGCCAGCTCACCACTTTACCGGGTAATCGACACTGAAGCTTTCTTT | CASSPLYRVIDTEAFF
- | TRBJ2-7 | TRBV19 | - | TGTGCCAGTAGTCCCGCCGTCGGGGGCTACGAGCAGTACTTC | CASSPAVGGYEQYF
- | TRBJ2-1 | TRBV7-2 | - | TGTGCCAGCAGCTTAGCGGCGGGTGAGCAGTTCTTC | CASSLAAGEQFF
- | TRBJ2-2 | TRBV19 | - | TGTGCCAGTAGTACGACTGCAACCGGGGAGCTGTTTTTT | CASSTTATGELFF
- | TRBJ1-5 | TRBV12-3/TRBV12-4 | - | TGTGCCAGCAGTTCAGATAATCAGCCCCAGCATTTT | CASSSDNQPQHF
- | TRBJ2-3 | TRBV4-1 | - | TGCGCCAGCAGCAACCTCAGGGGATCCCCCACACAAGATACGCAGTATTTT | CASSNLRGSPTQDTQYF